This TCR beta chain was obtained from a study of response to subunit inactivated influenza vaccine. TCRdb independently ran MiXCR on the RT-PCR reads; one entry per CDR3 protein. The sample carries 150,000 to 200,000 distinct CDR3 sequences, around 12% recorded once. Per the germline V gene, CDR1 is MNHEY and CDR2 is SVGAGI. CDR3 size: 14 residues. V lost 2 bases and J lost 6; bases outside the gene matches: 4. These data were likewise used in another study, on T cells expressing NK-cell markers. That investigation notes: Generation of TCR beta cDNA was performed by 5'RACE template switching incorporating UMIs. Six donors had dominant NKG2C+ clonotypes that comprised roughly 1.0-7.5% of their CD8+ T cells.

The receptor was derived from a man between 45 and 60 years old who received an inactivated influenza vaccine. The chain uses TRBV6-5 and TRBJ1-5, with 7 positions matching TRBD1. Sequenced here: CD8+ T cells sorted from PBMCs, sampled 11 to 12 days after vaccination. CDR3 DNA: TGTGCCAGCAGTTACGAGGGGGCAGGTCAGCCCCAGCATTTT. Encoded protein: CASSYEGAGQPQHF.